This entry lists 25 T cell receptor beta chains sequenced from one sample in a study of patients and donors after allogeneic stem cell transplantation. TCRdb re-derived calls from the RT-PCR reads in MiXCR, one entry per CDR3 protein. The table lists over 350,000 distinct CDR3 sequences, under 20% of them singletons. Material for sequencing was blood, either unsorted or a sorted T cell fraction (not recorded which). The receptors originated from a human donor who was either an allogeneic HSCT recipient or a stem cell or donor lymphocyte infusion donor (not recorded which). It is not recorded whose cells these are; they may come from a transplant donor.

This clonotype was seen more than once but under ten times. The J gene is TRBJ2-7, the V gene TRBV7-2, with D perhaps given as TRBD1 or TRBD2 (6 bases each). V gave up 5 bases and J gave up 3 bases, with 17 bases separating them. Germline CDR1 and CDR2: SGHTA and FQGNSA. The CDR3 runs 15 residues. The CDR3 sequence: CASSGRGEYFYEQYF. Here the CDR3 DNA reads TGTGCCAGCAGCGGTAGGGGGGAATACTTCTACGAGCAGTACTTC.

The rearrangement joins TRBV20-1 to TRBJ1-2; unclear D gene. This CDR3 contains 13 residues. CDR1 and CDR2 (germline): DFQATT, SNEGSKA (reference sequence). V lost 8 bases and J 4 bases, leaving 17 bases between the germline ends. This CDR3 reads CSYTVADRYGYTF. CDR3 DNA: TGCAGTTATACGGTGGCAGACCGCTATGGCTACACCTTC.

This clonotype was seen many times. The rearrangement joins TRBV9 to TRBJ1-1; TRBD1 agrees at 9 bases. CDR1 and CDR2 (germline): SGDLS, YYNGEE. The trim removed 4 bases at V and 7 bases at J, leaving 5 bases unmatched. This CDR3 has 13 amino acids. Here the CDR3 DNA reads TGTGCCAGCAGCATGGGACAGGGACTTGAAGCTTTCTTT. This sequence encodes CASSMGQGLEAFF.

This rearrangement joins TRBV6-2 or TRBV6-3 to TRBJ1-1, with 10 bases that match TRBD1. Germline V lookup: CDR1 MNHEY, CDR2 SVGEGT. V lost 0 bases, J lost 1 base, and 14 bases stayed unmatched. The CDR3 totals 20 residues. The CDR3: CASSYSTRTGGNRWNTEAFF. The CDR3 nucleotides are TGTGCCAGCAGTTACTCTACCAGGACAGGGGGAAACAGATGGAACACTGAAGCTTTCTTT.

The V call is TRBV6-5, the J call TRBJ2-2, with TRBD2 as a possible D gene (5 bases). The germline gives CDR1 MNHEY, CDR2 SVGAGI. The CDR3 consists of 14 residues. The ends were cut back, 1 base at V and 5 bases at J, with 8 bases in the middle. The CDR3 sequence is CASSYFGVTGELFF. CDR3 nucleotide sequence: TGTGCCAGCAGTTACTTCGGGGTTACCGGGGAGCTGTTTTTT.

The sample holds a few counts of this clonotype. The chain combines TRBV7-7 with TRBJ1-3, with TRBD1 identical over 10 bases. This CDR3 has 15 residues. CDR1 is SSHAT and CDR2 is FNYEAQ in the germline V gene (reference sequence). Losses at the gene ends were 5 bases for V and 0 bases for J; bases not matched to a gene: 1. The CDR3 DNA follows: TGTGCCAGCAGCCGGGACAGGGGCTCTGGAAACACCATATATTTT. It codes for CASSRDRGSGNTIYF.

This clonotype has at least ten counts. This chain links TRBV29-1 with TRBJ2-1; tentative D call: TRBD2 (5 bases). The CDR3 extends over 14 amino acids. Germline lookup yields CDR1 SQVTM and CDR2 ANQGSEA. V lost 3 bases and J lost 3, with 12 bases in between. The CDR3 sequence: CSVDNPSSYNEQFF. The CDR3, as DNA: TGCAGCGTTGACAATCCTAGCAGCTACAATGAGCAGTTCTTC.

Only a few counts were recorded for this clonotype. V and J are TRBV4-1 and TRBJ2-7; D perhaps matches TRBD1 (5 bases). The ends were cut back, 3 bases at V and 3 bases at J, with 9 bases in the middle. CDR1 and CDR2 from the germline V gene are MGHRA and YSYEKL. This CDR3 comprises 13 residues. Here the CDR3 reads CASSHADSYEQYF. CDR3 DNA: TGCGCCAGCAGCCACGCTGACAGCTACGAGCAGTACTTC.

This clonotype was seen at least ten times. The chain carries TRBV12-3 or TRBV12-4 and TRBJ2-7, with D perhaps being TRBD1 or TRBD2 (5 bases each). The CDR3 is 15 residues long. V was shortened by 3 bases and J by 1 base, with 13 bases between the two germline ends. This chain's CDR3 is CASSLRGPPSYEQYF. The CDR3, as DNA: TGTGCCAGCAGTTTGAGGGGTCCCCCATCCTACGAGCAGTACTTC.

The chain has TRBV7-2 and TRBJ2-3, with 8 bases lining up with TRBD2. The germline V gene encodes CDR1 SGHTA and CDR2 FQGNSA. V lost 5 bases and J lost 11; bases outside the gene matches: 9. This CDR3 is 13 amino acids long. Written as DNA, the CDR3 is TGTGCCAGCAGCCGCGGGGGGAACTTTTGGCAGTATTTT. This sequence encodes CASSRGGNFWQYF.

This clonotype showed up just a few times. The rearrangement joins TRBV12-3 or TRBV12-4 to TRBJ2-1; TRBD2 agrees at 9 bases. With V trimmed by 3 bases and J by 6 bases, 6 bases remained unmatched. This CDR3 contains 15 residues. CDR3 DNA: TGTGCCAGCAGTTTCAAGGGGACTAGCAGCAATGAGCAGTTCTTC. As protein: CASSFKGTSSNEQFF.

This clonotype came up a few times. The V and J genes are TRBV15 and TRBJ2-7; D may be TRBD1 (5 bases). This CDR3 spans 15 amino acids. V gave up 5 bases and J gave up 7 bases, with 21 bases separating them. Germline loops: CDR1 LNHNV, CDR2 YYDKDF (reference sequence). Written as DNA, the CDR3 is TGTGCCACCAGCCCCCTCCTCGGCAGGGTCCGAGAGCAGTACTTC. It translates to CATSPLLGRVREQYF.

The V and J genes are TRBV29-1 and TRBJ2-1; D may be TRBD2 (6 bases). Germline CDR1 is SQVTM and CDR2 is ANQGSEA. V was shortened by 2 bases and J by 0 bases, with 14 bases between the two germline ends. The CDR3 covers 16 residues. In DNA, the CDR3 is TGCAGCGTTGAACCCAGGTCGGGGGTCTCCTACAATGAGCAGTTCTTC. Its protein is CSVEPRSGVSYNEQFF.

The CDR3 DNA is TGCAGTGCTTTCCTCCCGGGCAGCACCTACGAGCAGTACTTC. This translates into CSAFLPGSTYEQYF. V gene TRBV20-1 combines with J gene TRBJ2-7, with unresolved D. CDR1 is DFQATT and CDR2 is SNEGSKA in the germline V gene (reference sequence). V lost 5 bases and J lost 2, with 16 bases in between. The CDR3 has 14 amino acids.

This clonotype was recorded many times. The chain joins TRBV7-8 to TRBJ2-3; no reliable D call. V was pared by 1 base and J by 6 bases, with 11 bases between. Germline V gene sequence: CDR1 SGHVS, CDR2 FQNEAQ. The CDR3 loop spans 14 amino acids. The CDR3 region has the DNA TGTGCCAGCAGCTTAGGGCCGATGTGGGATACGCAGTATTTT. Translation: CASSLGPMWDTQYF.

The chain combines TRBV6-5 with TRBJ1-4; tentatively, D is TRBD1 (6 bases). CDR1 is MNHEY and CDR2 is SVGAGI in the germline V gene. This CDR3 has 16 residues. V was clipped by 0 bases and J by 7 bases, with 15 bases between them. As DNA, the CDR3 is TGTGCCAGCAGTTACTCGATGGGGGCAAGTTTTGAAAAACTGTTTTTT. Residues: CASSYSMGASFEKLFF.

V and J are TRBV19 and TRBJ1-2, with unresolved D. From germline, CDR1 is LNHDA and CDR2 SQIVND (reference sequence). The CDR3 extends over 12 amino acids. V was clipped by 3 bases and J by 7 bases, with 9 bases between them. Here the CDR3 DNA reads TGTGCCAGTAGTATTCGGCAGGCTGGCTACACCTTC. Translated, it gives CASSIRQAGYTF.

Only a few counts were recorded for this clonotype. The CDR3 bases are TGTGCCAGCAGCCGGACAGGGAAGAATGAAAAACTGTTTTTT. Amino acid sequence: CASSRTGKNEKLFF. V is TRBV7-2 and J is TRBJ1-4; 8 nucleotides line up with TRBD1. Germline lookup yields CDR1 SGHTA and CDR2 FQGNSA. The CDR3 length is 14 residues. J was trimmed by 5 bases and V by 5 bases; bases with no gene match: 4.

This clonotype was detected a few times. The V gene is TRBV5-4, the J gene TRBJ2-5; 8 nucleotides line up with TRBD2. The CDR3 runs to 16 residues. V lost 3 bases and J lost 3; bases outside the gene matches: 10. Germline CDR1 and CDR2: SGHNT and YYREEE (reference sequence). For the CDR3, the DNA is TGTGCCAGCAGCTCGGGGGGGGGAGCGGGGAAAGAGACCCAGTACTTC. Translating it yields CASSSGGGAGKETQYF.

This clonotype was detected a few times. The genes are TRBV11-1 and TRBJ1-1, with D hard to call. V was clipped by 2 bases and J by 8 bases, with 15 bases between them. Germline V CDR1 and CDR2: SGHAT, FQDESV (reference sequence). The CDR3 length is 14 residues. The CDR3 loop is CASSLKRQAAEAFF. CDR3 in DNA: TGTGCCAGCAGCTTAAAGCGTCAGGCAGCCGAAGCTTTCTTT.

V and J are TRBV18 and TRBJ2-2; D call uncertain. Trimming pared 0 bases from V and 6 bases from J, leaving 11 bases between. Germline V gene lookup returns CDR1 KGHSH and CDR2 LQKENI. The CDR3 length is 15 residues. The CDR3 coding sequence is TGTGCCAGCTCACCACCGGGATCCAAATCCGGGGAGCTGTTTTTT. It codes for CASSPPGSKSGELFF.

This clonotype was observed at least ten times. This chain uses TRBV24-1 with TRBJ2-7; weak D call: TRBD2 (8 bases). The germline V and J ends were trimmed by 11 bases and 3 bases, with 19 bases remaining between them. From germline, CDR1 is KGHDR and CDR2 SFDVKD. CDR3 size: 14 residues. This CDR3 is CARTGRDSLYEQYF. The DNA of the CDR3 is TGTGCCAGAACCGGGAGGGACAGTCTCTACGAGCAGTACTTC.

V is TRBV6-1 and J is TRBJ2-1, with no clear D. Germline V gives CDR1 MNHNS, CDR2 SASEGT. The V gene lost 4 bases and the J gene lost 5 bases, with 24 bases spanning the gap. There are 18 residues in the CDR3. The CDR3 region has the DNA TGTGCCAGCAGTGTAACGAAGACACGGTCCCCCCTCCACAATGAGCAGTTCTTC. Translated: CASSVTKTRSPLHNEQFF.

The rearrangement links TRBV29-1 to TRBJ2-7; 12 bases map to TRBD1. The CDR3 consists of 15 residues. Germline loops: CDR1 SQVTM, CDR2 ANQGSEA. With V trimmed by 0 bases and J by 4 bases, 4 bases remained unmatched. The CDR3 sequence: CSVEDGDRGRYEQYF. DNA for the CDR3: TGCAGCGTTGAAGATGGGGACAGGGGGCGGTACGAGCAGTACTTC.

The J gene is TRBJ2-1, the V gene TRBV15; no clear D. CDR1 and CDR2 from the germline V gene are LNHNV and YYDKDF (reference sequence). V lost 4 bases to trimming and J lost 0 bases, with 7 bases between them. The CDR3 runs 14 residues. The CDR3 sequence is CATSMTASYNEQFF. CDR3 nucleotide sequence: TGTGCCACCAGCATGACTGCCTCCTACAATGAGCAGTTCTTC.